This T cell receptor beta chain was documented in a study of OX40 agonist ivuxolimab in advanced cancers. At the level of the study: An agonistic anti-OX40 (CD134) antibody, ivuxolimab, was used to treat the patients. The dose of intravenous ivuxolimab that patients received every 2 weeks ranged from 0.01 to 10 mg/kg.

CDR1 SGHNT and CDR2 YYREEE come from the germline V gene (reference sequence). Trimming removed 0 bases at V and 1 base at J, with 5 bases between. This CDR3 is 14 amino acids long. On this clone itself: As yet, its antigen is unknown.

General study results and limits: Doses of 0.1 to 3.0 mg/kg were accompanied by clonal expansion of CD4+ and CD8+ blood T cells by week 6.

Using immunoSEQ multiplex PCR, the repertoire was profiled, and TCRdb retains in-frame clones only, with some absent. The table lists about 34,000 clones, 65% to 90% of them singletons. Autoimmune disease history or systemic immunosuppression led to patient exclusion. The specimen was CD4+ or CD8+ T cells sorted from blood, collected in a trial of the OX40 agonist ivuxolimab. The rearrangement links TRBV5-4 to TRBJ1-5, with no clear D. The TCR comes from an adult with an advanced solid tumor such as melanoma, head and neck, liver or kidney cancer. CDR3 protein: CASSLGGSNQPQHF. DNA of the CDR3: TGTGCCAGCAGCTTGGGCGGGAGCAATCAGCCCCAGCATTTT.